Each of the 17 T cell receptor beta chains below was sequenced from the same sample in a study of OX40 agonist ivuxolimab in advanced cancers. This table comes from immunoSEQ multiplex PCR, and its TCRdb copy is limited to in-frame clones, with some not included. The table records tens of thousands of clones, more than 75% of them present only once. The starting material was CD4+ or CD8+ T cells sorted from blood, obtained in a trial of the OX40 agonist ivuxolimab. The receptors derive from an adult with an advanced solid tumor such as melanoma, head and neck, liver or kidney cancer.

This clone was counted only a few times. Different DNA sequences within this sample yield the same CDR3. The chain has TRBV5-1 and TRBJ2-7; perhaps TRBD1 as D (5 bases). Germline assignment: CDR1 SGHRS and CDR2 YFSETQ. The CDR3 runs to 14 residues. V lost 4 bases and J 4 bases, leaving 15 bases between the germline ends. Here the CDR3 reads CASSPVDSSYEQYF. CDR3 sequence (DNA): TGCGCCAGCAGCCCGGTTGACAGCTCATACGAGCAGTACTTC.

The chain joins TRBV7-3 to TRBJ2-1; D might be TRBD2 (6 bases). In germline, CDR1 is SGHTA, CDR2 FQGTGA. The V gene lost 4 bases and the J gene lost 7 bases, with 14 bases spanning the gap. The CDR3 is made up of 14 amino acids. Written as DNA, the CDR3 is TGTGCCAGCAGCTCGGGAGTTTACCCGAATGAGCAGTTCTTC. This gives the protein CASSSGVYPNEQFF. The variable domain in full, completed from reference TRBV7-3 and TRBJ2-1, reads GAGVSQTPSNKVTEKGKYVELRCDPISGHTALYWYRQSLGQGPEFLIYFQGTGAADDSGLPNDRFFAVRPEGSVSTLKIQRTERGDSAVYLCASSSGVYPNEQFFGPGTRLTVL.

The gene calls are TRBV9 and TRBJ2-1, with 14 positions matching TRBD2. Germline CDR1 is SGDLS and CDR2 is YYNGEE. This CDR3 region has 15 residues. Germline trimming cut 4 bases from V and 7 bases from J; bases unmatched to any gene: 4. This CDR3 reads CASSSGTSGSNEQFF. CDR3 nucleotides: TGTGCCAGCAGCTCCGGGACTAGCGGGAGTAATGAGCAGTTCTTC.

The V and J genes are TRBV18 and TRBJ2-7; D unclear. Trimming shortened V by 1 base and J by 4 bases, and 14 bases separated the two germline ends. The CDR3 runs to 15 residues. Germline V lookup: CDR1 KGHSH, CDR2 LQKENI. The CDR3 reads CASSPQADTPYEQYF. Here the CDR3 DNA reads TGTGCCAGCTCACCACAGGCCGACACCCCTTACGAGCAGTACTTC.

CDR3 residues: CASRSGLAGGETQYF. In nucleotides, the CDR3 is TGTGCAAGTCGCTCGGGACTAGCGGGGGGGGAGACCCAGTACTTC. J is TRBJ2-5 and V is TRBV12-2; the table's D gene call, TRBD2, was not cross checked with the DNA. TRBV12-2 is assigned pseudogene status. The CDR3 is made up of 15 amino acids.

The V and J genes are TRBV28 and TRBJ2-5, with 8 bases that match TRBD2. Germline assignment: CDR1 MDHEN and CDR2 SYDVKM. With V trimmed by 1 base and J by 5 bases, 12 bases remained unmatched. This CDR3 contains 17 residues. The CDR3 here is CASSLLSGGAWGETQYF. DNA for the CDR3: TGTGCCAGCAGTTTATTATCGGGAGGGGCTTGGGGGGAGACCCAGTACTTC.

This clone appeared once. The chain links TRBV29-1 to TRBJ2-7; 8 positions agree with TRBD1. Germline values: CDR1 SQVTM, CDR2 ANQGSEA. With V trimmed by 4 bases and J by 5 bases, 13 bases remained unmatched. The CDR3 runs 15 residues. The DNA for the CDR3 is TGCAGCGTTGTGGCTCAGGGGGCGCGTACCCACGAGCAGTACTTC. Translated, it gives CSVVAQGARTHEQYF.

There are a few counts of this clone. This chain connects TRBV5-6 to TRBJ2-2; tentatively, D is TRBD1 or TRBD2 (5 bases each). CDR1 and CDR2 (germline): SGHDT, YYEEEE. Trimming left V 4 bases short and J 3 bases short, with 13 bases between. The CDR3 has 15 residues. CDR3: CASSLLGRDTGELFF. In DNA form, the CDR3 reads TGTGCCAGCAGCCTACTGGGACGGGACACCGGGGAGCTGTTTTTT.

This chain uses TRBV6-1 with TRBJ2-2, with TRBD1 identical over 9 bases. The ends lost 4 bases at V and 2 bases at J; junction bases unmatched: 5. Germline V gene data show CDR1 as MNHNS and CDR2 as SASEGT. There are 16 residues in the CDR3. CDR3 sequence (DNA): TGTGCCAGCAGTGCGACAGGGGGTTATAACACCGGGGAGCTGTTTTTT. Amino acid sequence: CASSATGGYNTGELFF.

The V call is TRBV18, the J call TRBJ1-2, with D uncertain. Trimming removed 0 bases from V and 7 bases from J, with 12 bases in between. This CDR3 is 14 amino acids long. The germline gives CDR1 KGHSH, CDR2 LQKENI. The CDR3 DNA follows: TGTGCCAGCTCACCACCGGGAAGCCCTGGTGGCTACACCTTC. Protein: CASSPPGSPGGYTF.

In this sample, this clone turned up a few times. CDR3 protein: CASSSHYEQYF. The CDR3 DNA reads TGTGCCAGCAGCTCTCATTACGAGCAGTACTTC. The V call is TRBV11-2, the J call TRBJ2-7; no clear D gene. V lost 4 bases and J lost 4, with 5 bases in between. Germline values: CDR1 SGHAT, CDR2 FQNNGV. This CDR3 region has 11 residues.

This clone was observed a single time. For the CDR3, the DNA is TGTGCCAGCAGCTTAGCGGCCGGGAACAATCAGCCCCAGCATTTT. Protein: CASSLAAGNNQPQHF. V gene TRBV7-9 combines with J gene TRBJ1-5, with no clear D. Germline loops: CDR1 SEHNR, CDR2 FQNEAQ (reference sequence). The CDR3 is 15 residues long. V was pared by 0 bases and J by 3 bases, with 9 bases between.

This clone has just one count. The CDR3 bases are TGCGCCAGCAGTGAGTCGACTAGCGGGGGCCAAGAGACCCAGTACTTC. Translating it yields CASSESTSGGQETQYF. The chain has TRBV10-1 and TRBJ2-5; 12 bases agree with TRBD2. The CDR3 contains 16 residues. Per germline, CDR1 WNHNN and CDR2 SYGVQD (reference sequence). V gave up 0 bases and J gave up 1 base; unmatched junction bases: 0.

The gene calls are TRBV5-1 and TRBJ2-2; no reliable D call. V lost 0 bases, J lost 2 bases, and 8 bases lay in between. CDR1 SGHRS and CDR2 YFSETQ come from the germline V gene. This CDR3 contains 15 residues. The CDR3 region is CASSLELSNTGELFF. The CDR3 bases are TGCGCCAGCAGCTTGGAGCTGAGCAACACCGGGGAGCTGTTTTTT. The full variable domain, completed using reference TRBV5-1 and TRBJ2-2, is KAGVTQTPRYLIKTRGQQVTLSCSPISGHRSVSWYQQTPGQGLQFLFEYFSETQRNKGNFPGRFSGRQFSNSRSEMNVSTLELGDSALYLCASSLELSNTGELFFGEGSRLTVL.

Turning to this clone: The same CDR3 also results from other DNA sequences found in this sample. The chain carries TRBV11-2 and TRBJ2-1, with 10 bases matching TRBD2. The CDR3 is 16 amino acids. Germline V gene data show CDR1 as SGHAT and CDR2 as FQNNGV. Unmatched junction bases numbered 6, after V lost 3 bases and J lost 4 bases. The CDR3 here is CASSFRLAGIYNEQFF. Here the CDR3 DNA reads TGTGCCAGCAGCTTCCGACTAGCGGGTATATACAATGAGCAGTTCTTC. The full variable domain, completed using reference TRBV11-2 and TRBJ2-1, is EAGVAQSPRYKIIEKRQSVAFWCNPISGHATLYWYQQILGQGPKLLIQFQNNGVVDDSQLPKDRFSAERLKGVDSTLKIQPAKLEDSAVYLCASSFRLAGIYNEQFFGPGTRLTVL.

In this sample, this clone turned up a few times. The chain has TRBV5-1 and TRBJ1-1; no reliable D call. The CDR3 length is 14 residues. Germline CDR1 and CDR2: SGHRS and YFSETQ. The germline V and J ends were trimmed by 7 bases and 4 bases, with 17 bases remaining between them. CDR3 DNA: TGCGCCAGCTCTCGCCTGGGAGGGAGCACTGAAGCTTTCTTT. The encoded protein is CASSRLGGSTEAFF.

CDR3 region: CSVERIGLRTQYF. The CDR3 coding sequence is TGCAGCGTTGAAAGAATTGGGTTACGGACGCAGTATTTT. This rearrangement joins TRBV29-1 to TRBJ2-3; D is ambiguous. Looked up from germline, CDR1 is SQVTM and CDR2 is ANQGSEA. This CDR3 is built from 13 residues. The V end lost 2 bases, the J end lost 9 bases, and 15 bases lay between the germline ends.